A single sample gave rise to the 18 T cell receptor beta chains below, sequenced in a study of blood T cells in healthy people across ages. Primed by a sample-barcoded 5' primer and a J-beta primer mix, a second PCR proceeded for about 7 to 11 cycles. TCRdb passed the 5' RACE reads through MiXCR, listing each CDR3 protein once. Here the sample spans under 2,000,000 distinct CDR3 sequences, less than 50% being singletons. Input material: blood. All receptors come from a woman aged 40 to 50 in good health.

The chain joins TRBV6-5 to TRBJ1-6; 9 bases are a match to TRBD1. The V and J ends lost 0 bases and 9 bases, in that order; junction bases with no gene match: 6. CDR1 is MNHEY, CDR2 SVGAGI, per germline. The CDR3 contains 16 residues. The CDR3 DNA follows: TGTGCCAGCAGTTACTCTGCGGGACAGGGAACTTCACCCCTCCACTTT. Its protein is CASSYSAGQGTSPLHF.

V is TRBV9 and J is TRBJ2-1; perhaps TRBD1 as D (5 bases). V was cut by 9 bases and J by 4 bases, with 20 bases left in between. This CDR3 is built from 15 residues. CDR1 is SGDLS, CDR2 YYNGEE, per germline. Written as DNA, the CDR3 is TGTGCCACCGCCTTAGGGGCAGGGCAATACAATGAGCAGTTCTTC. Translation: CATALGAGQYNEQFF.

The chain has TRBV28 and TRBJ2-7; D is perhaps TRBD2 (6 bases). The CDR3 is 15 residues long. Germline CDR1 MDHEN, CDR2 SYDVKM. The V gene lost 8 bases and the J gene lost 0 bases, with 17 bases spanning the gap. In DNA form, the CDR3 reads TGTGCCAGCGGGGTTGGGGGGATAATCTCCTACGAGCAGTACTTC. It yields the protein CASGVGGIISYEQYF.

The gene calls are TRBV6-1 and TRBJ2-6; 7 bases match TRBD1. This CDR3 contains 19 residues. J gave up 2 bases and V 4 bases, and 14 bases lay outside the gene matches. The V gene's germline CDR1 is MNHNS and CDR2 SASEGT. The CDR3 DNA is TGTGCCAGCAGTGGTCGACAGGGTCCGTTTTTAACTGGGGCCAACGTCCTGACTTTC. The encoded protein is CASSGRQGPFLTGANVLTF.

The chain is built from TRBV10-3 and TRBJ2-1; TRBD1 or TRBD2 may be the D gene (5 bases each). The J call may be wrong; the DNA end is better matched by TRBJ2-7. This CDR3 has 14 amino acids. Per germline, CDR1 ENHRY and CDR2 SYGVKD. The CDR3: CAISEGGIRYEQYF. DNA for the CDR3: TGTGCCATCAGTGAGGGGGGAATACGCTACGAGCAGTACTTC.

The chain combines TRBV5-1 with TRBJ1-5; TRBD1 might be the D (6 bases). The CDR3 spans 15 residues. Germline V lookup: CDR1 SGHRS, CDR2 YFSETQ. V dropped 3 bases and J dropped 4 bases, with 14 bases sitting between them. The CDR3: CASSWGGGRNQPQHF. CDR3 coding DNA: TGCGCCAGCAGCTGGGGGGGCGGGCGGAATCAGCCCCAGCATTTT. The variable domain in full, completed from reference TRBV5-1 and TRBJ1-5, reads KAGVTQTPRYLIKTRGQQVTLSCSPISGHRSVSWYQQTPGQGLQFLFEYFSETQRNKGNFPGRFSGRQFSNSRSEMNVSTLELGDSALYLCASSWGGGRNQPQHFGDGTRLSIL.

This chain uses TRBV11-2 with TRBJ1-2; 12 nucleotides match TRBD1. Looked up from germline, CDR1 is SGHAT and CDR2 is FQNNGV. The CDR3 runs to 19 residues. V shed 5 bases and J 0 bases; nucleotides not matched to a gene: 13. Here the CDR3 DNA reads TGTGCCAGCAGCCCCGCCGCCTGGGACAGGGGGCTCGCTAACTATGGCTACACCTTC. This codes for CASSPAAWDRGLANYGYTF.

The CDR3 loop is CSASGRSADTQYF. CDR3 sequence (DNA): TGCAGTGCTTCCGGAAGGAGCGCAGATACGCAGTATTTT. The chain couples TRBV20-1 to TRBJ2-3; D remains ambiguous. Trimming left V 5 bases short and J 4 bases short, with 13 bases between. The CDR3 totals 13 residues. CDR1 is DFQATT, CDR2 SNEGSKA, per germline (reference sequence).

V gene TRBV20-1 combines with J gene TRBJ2-2; 8 bases fit TRBD1. Unmatched junction bases numbered 15, after V lost 5 bases and J lost 4 bases. Germline V gives CDR1 DFQATT, CDR2 SNEGSKA (reference sequence). This CDR3 is 17 amino acids long. This chain's CDR3 is CSARPPVGQGRTGELFF. In DNA, the CDR3 is TGCAGTGCTCGACCTCCGGTCGGACAGGGACGCACCGGGGAGCTGTTTTTT.

This chain joins TRBV29-1 and TRBJ1-2, with TRBD1 as a possible D gene (6 bases). V dropped 8 bases and J dropped 2 bases, with 21 bases sitting between them. Germline lookup yields CDR1 SQVTM and CDR2 ANQGSEA. The CDR3 totals 15 residues. CDR3 DNA: TGCAGCATGGAGCAACGGGACACAGAAAACTATGGCTACACCTTC. It encodes CSMEQRDTENYGYTF.

To note about this clonotype: A read error may be the cause here, since a much bigger clone is one base away. CDR3 coding DNA: TGTGCCAGCGGAGACAATGAGCAGTACTTC. Translating gives CASGDNEQYF. The V call is TRBV7-2, the J call TRBJ2-5; D remains ambiguous. Germline CDR1 SGHTA, CDR2 FQGNSA. The CDR3 extends over 10 amino acids. V shed 8 bases and J shed 11 bases, with 12 bases lying between them.

This chain joins TRBV12-5 and TRBJ2-5, with no clear D. The V gene lost 6 bases and the J gene lost 1 base, with 9 bases spanning the gap. Per germline, CDR1 LGHNT and CDR2 FRNRAP. The CDR3 is 13 amino acids. The CDR3 region has the DNA TGTGCTAGTGGATCGTCTGGCCAAGAGACCCAGTACTTC. It codes for CASGSSGQETQYF.

This clonotype was seen once. One end of the junction fails to match germline, which may point to a read error. The rearrangement links TRBV4-2 to TRBJ2-7; no reliable D call. There are 14 residues in the CDR3. Per the germline V gene, CDR1 is LGHNA and CDR2 is YNFKEQ. The CDR3 is CASSQARSSYGQYF. The CDR3 bases are TGTGCCAGCAGCCAGGCCCGGAGCTCCTACGGGCAGTACTTC.

This clonotype was seen once. The chain employs TRBV7-9 and TRBJ1-2, with TRBD1 matching over 8 bases. The CDR3 is made up of 15 amino acids. J lost 6 bases, V lost 6 bases, and 12 bases had no gene match. CDR1 and CDR2 from the germline V gene are SEHNR and FQNEAQ (reference sequence). The CDR3 coding sequence is TGTGCCAGCAGTCCCGGGCAGGGGGCAATAGATGGCTACACCTTC. Translating gives CASSPGQGAIDGYTF.

The gene calls are TRBV5-8 and TRBJ2-7, with D possibly being TRBD2 (5 bases). Between the trimmed V and J ends, which lost 1 base and 3 bases, there was a span of 14 bases. Germline V gene lookup returns CDR1 SGHTS and CDR2 YDEGEE. The CDR3 length is 15 residues. The CDR3 DNA reads as TGTGCCAGCAGCTTGTTGGGTAGCGACTACTACGAGCAGTACTTC. It specifies CASSLLGSDYYEQYF.

The genes are TRBV27 and TRBJ2-1; TRBD1 is a possible D gene (6 bases). The V gene's germline CDR1 is MNHEY and CDR2 SMNVEV (reference sequence). This CDR3 has 15 amino acids. Trimming took off 7 bases at V and 7 bases at J, with 20 bases between the two ends. This chain's CDR3 is CASTEFGAGVNEQFF. CDR3 coding DNA: TGTGCCAGCACCGAGTTTGGCGCAGGGGTTAATGAGCAGTTCTTC.

The chain carries TRBV6-1 and TRBJ2-3, with D possibly TRBD2 on 5 matching bases. The ends were cut back, 4 bases at V and 2 bases at J, with 19 bases in the middle. The CDR3 is made up of 17 amino acids. From germline, CDR1 is MNHNS and CDR2 SASEGT. The CDR3 is CASSGSTGGFYTDTQYF. As DNA, the CDR3 is TGTGCCAGCAGTGGCTCCACTGGCGGGTTTTACACAGATACGCAGTATTTT.

The V call is TRBV3-1, the J call TRBJ2-5; the D gene could be TRBD1 or TRBD2 (5 bases each). This CDR3 is built from 14 residues. The germline gives CDR1 LGHDT, CDR2 YNNKEL (reference sequence). V was cut by 6 bases and J by 5 bases, with 16 bases left in between. DNA of the CDR3: TGTGCCAGCAGGCGTAACGGGGCCACGGAGACCCAGTACTTC. Protein product: CASRRNGATETQYF.